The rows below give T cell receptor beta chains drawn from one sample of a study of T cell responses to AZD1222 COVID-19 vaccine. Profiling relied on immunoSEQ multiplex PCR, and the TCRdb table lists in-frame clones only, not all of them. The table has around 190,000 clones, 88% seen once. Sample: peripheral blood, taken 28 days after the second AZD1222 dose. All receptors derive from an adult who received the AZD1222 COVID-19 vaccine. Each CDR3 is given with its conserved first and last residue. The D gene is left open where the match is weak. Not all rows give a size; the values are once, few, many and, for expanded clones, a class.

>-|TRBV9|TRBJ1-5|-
CASSTDVGSNQPQHF
TGTGCCAGCAGCACAGACGTAGGGAGCAATCAGCCCCAGCATTTT
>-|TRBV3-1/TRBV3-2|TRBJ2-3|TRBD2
CASSQERGGTGTDTQYF
TGTGCCAGCAGCCAAGAACGGGGGGGTACTGGCACAGATACGCAGTATTTT
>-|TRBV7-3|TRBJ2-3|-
CASSSSTDTQYF
TGTGCCAGCAGCTCTAGCACAGATACGCAGTATTTT
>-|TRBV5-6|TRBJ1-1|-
CASSLVWGAGEAFF
TGTGCCAGCAGCTTGGTGTGGGGGGCCGGGGAAGCTTTCTTT
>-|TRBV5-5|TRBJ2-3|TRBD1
CASSRGQAGDTQYF
TGTGCCAGCAGCCGAGGACAGGCAGGAGATACGCAGTATTTT
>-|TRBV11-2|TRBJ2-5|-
CASSSPGDPKETQYF
TGTGCCAGCAGCTCCCCCGGGGACCCTAAAGAGACCCAGTACTTC
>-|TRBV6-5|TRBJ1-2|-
CASSPSWDGNYGYTF
TGTGCCAGCAGTCCTTCGTGGGACGGTAACTATGGCTACACCTTC
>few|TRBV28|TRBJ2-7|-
CASSLLAMGGLGEQYF
TGTGCCAGCAGTTTACTCGCGATGGGGGGGCTCGGTGAGCAGTACTTC
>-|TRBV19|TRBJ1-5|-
CASSMLGNSNQPQHF
TGTGCCAGTAGTATGTTGGGGAATAGCAATCAGCCCCAGCATTTT
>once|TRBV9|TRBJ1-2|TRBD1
CASSPSGQGSRF
TGTGCCAGCAGCCCTTCGGGACAGGGCTCTCGCTTC
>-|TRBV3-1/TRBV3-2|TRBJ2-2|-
CASTQGSVPGELFF
TGTGCCAGCACCCAAGGCTCGGTCCCCGGGGAGCTGTTTTTT
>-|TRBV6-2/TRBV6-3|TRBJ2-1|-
CASSYRQTLTEQFF
TGTGCCAGCAGTTACCGACAGACCCTCACTGAGCAGTTCTTC
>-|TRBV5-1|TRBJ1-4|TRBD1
CASSKDRANEKLFF
TGCGCCAGCAGCAAGGACAGGGCGAATGAAAAACTGTTTTTT
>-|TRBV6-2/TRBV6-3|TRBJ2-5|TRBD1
CASSYVGGTGQETQYF
TGTGCCAGCAGTTACGTAGGGGGCACGGGGCAAGAGACCCAGTACTTC
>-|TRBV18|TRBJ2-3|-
CASSLNFGGLMSDTQYF
TGTGCCAGCTCACTTAACTTCGGCGGGTTAATGTCAGACACGCAGTATTTT
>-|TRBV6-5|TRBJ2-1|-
CASSRGADNEQFF
TGTGCCAGCAGCCGGGGGGCCGACAATGAGCAGTTCTTC
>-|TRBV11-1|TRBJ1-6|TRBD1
CASSLFSGGNNSPLHF
TGTGCCAGCAGCTTATTTTCAGGGGGCAACAATTCACCCCTCCACTTT
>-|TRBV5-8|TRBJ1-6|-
CASSFLSGGEGSPLHF
TGTGCCAGCAGCTTTTTATCCGGTGGGGAAGGATCACCCCTCCACTTT
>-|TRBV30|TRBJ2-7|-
CAWGGQRHSYEQYF
TGTGCCTGGGGAGGGCAGCGACACTCCTACGAGCAGTACTTC
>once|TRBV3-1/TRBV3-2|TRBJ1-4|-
CASSHTQASRDEKLFF
TGTGCCAGCAGCCACACCCAAGCCTCCAGGGATGAAAAACTGTTTTTT
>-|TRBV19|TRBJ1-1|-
CASSRTGMNTEAFF
TGTGCCAGTAGTAGAACAGGGATGAACACTGAAGCTTTCTTT
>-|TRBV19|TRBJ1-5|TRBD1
CASSFDRGLGNQPQHF
TGTGCCAGTAGCTTCGACAGGGGGCTCGGCAATCAGCCCCAGCATTTT
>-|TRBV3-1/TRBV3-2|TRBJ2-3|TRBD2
CASSPGTSGGAKDTQYF
TGTGCCAGCAGCCCCGGGACTAGCGGGGGGGCCAAAGATACGCAGTATTTT
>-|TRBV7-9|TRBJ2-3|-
CASSPSRVTDTQYF
TGTGCCAGCAGCCCCAGTAGGGTAACAGATACGCAGTATTTT
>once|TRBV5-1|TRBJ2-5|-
CASSLIYGWETQYF
TGCGCCAGCAGCTTGATATACGGATGGGAGACCCAGTACTTC
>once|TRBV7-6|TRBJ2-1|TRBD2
CASSLEAGGHNEQFF
TGTGCCAGCAGCTTAGAAGCGGGGGGGCATAATGAGCAGTTCTTC
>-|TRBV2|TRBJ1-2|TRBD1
CASVDRDYGYTF
TGTGCCAGCGTTGACAGGGACTATGGCTACACCTTC
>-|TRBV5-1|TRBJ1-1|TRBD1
CASSPRTGGSPNTEAFF
TGCGCCAGCAGCCCCAGGACAGGGGGCTCCCCGAACACTGAAGCTTTCTTT
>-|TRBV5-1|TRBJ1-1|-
CASSLDVGNTEAFF
TGCGCCAGCAGCTTGGATGTAGGCAACACTGAAGCTTTCTTT
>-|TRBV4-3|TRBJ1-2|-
CASSPGTPLYGYTF
TGCGCCAGCAGTCCCGGGACACCTCTTTATGGCTACACCTTC
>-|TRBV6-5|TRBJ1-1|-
CASLALMLAEAFF
TGTGCCAGCCTGGCCCTTATGTTGGCTGAAGCTTTCTTT
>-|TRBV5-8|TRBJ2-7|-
CASREYREQYF
TGTGCCAGCAGGGAGTATCGGGAGCAGTACTTC
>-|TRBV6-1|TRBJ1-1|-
CASSEPWVGTEAFF
TGTGCCAGCAGTGAACCATGGGTTGGCACTGAAGCTTTCTTT
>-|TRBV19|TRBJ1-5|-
CASSGLPGSNQPQHF
TGTGCCAGTAGTGGTCTGCCCGGTAGCAATCAGCCCCAGCATTTT
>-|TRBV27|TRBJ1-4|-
CASSLWGSTGKLFF
TGTGCCAGCAGTTTATGGGGTTCGACGGGAAAACTGTTTTTT
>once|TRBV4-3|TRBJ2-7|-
CASSQDRWSASSYEQYF
TGCGCCAGCAGCCAAGATCGGTGGTCGGCTAGCTCCTACGAGCAGTACTTC
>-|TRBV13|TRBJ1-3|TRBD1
CASSPRTNTGGGNTIYF
TGTGCCAGCAGCCCGCGCACTAATACAGGGGGCGGAAACACCATATATTTT
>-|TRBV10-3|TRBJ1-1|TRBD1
CAICPGTGGTEAFF
TGTGCCATCTGTCCCGGGACAGGGGGCACTGAAGCTTTCTTT
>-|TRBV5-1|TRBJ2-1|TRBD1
CASSLGWTGSYNEQFF
TGCGCCAGCAGCTTGGGATGGACAGGGTCCTACAATGAGCAGTTCTTC
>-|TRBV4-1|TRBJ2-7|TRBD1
CASSFRPGQTSYEQYF
TGCGCCAGCAGCTTTCGACCGGGACAGACTTCCTACGAGCAGTACTTC
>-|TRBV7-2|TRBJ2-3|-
CASSLYPDTDTQYF
TGTGCCAGCAGCTTGTACCCTGACACAGATACGCAGTATTTT
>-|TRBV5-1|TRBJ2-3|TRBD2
CASSLQSSGGGQDTQYF
TGCGCCAGCAGCCTGCAGTCTAGCGGGGGGGGTCAAGATACGCAGTATTTT
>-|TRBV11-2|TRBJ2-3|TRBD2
CASSNRLAGVGDTQYF
TGTGCCAGCAGCAACCGACTAGCGGGGGTTGGAGATACGCAGTATTTT
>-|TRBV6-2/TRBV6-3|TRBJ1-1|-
CASSRGIEAFF
TGTGCCAGCAGTCGAGGTATTGAAGCTTTCTTT
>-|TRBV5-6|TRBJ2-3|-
CASSLVQSTDTQYF
TGTGCCAGCAGCTTGGTACAGAGCACAGATACGCAGTATTTT